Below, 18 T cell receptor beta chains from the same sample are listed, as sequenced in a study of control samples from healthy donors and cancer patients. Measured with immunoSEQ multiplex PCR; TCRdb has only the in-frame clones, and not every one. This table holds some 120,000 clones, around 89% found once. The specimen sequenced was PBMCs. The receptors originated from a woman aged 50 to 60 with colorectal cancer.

The CDR3 loop reads CASSLGQGEFNEQYF. CDR3 DNA sequence: TGTGCCAGCTCACTGGGACAGGGCGAATTCAACGAGCAGTACTTC. The chain carries TRBV18 and TRBJ2-7; 9 bases line up with TRBD1. The germline V gene encodes CDR1 KGHSH and CDR2 LQKENI. This CDR3 is built from 15 residues. The V gene end was trimmed by 4 bases and the J gene end by 5 bases; junction bases not matched to a gene: 9.

CDR3 bases: TGTGCCAGCAGGCCCCCGGAGGTGTATGGCTACACCTTC. Translating gives CASRPPEVYGYTF. The chain employs TRBV5-4 and TRBJ1-2; unclear D gene. CDR3 length: 13 residues. In germline, CDR1 is SGHNT, CDR2 YYREEE (reference sequence). Trimming took 5 bases from V and 5 from J, leaving 13 bases between them. Full variable domain (missing parts from reference TRBV5-4 and TRBJ1-2): ETGVTQSPTHLIKTRGQQVTLRCSSQSGHNTVSWYQQALGQGPQFIFQYYREEENGRGNFPPRFSGLQFPNYSSELNVNALELDDSALYLCASRPPEVYGYTFGSGTRLTVV.

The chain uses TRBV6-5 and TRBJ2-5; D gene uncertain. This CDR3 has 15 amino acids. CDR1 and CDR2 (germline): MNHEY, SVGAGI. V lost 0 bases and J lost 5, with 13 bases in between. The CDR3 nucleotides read TGTGCCAGCAGTTACTCGATTGGTCTGGGGGAGACCCAGTACTTC. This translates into CASSYSIGLGETQYF.

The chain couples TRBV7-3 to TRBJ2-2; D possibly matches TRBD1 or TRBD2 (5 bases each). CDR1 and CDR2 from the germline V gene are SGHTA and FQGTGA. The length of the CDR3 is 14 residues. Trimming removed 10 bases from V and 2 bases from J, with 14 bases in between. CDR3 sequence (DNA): TGTGCCACCCGAAGGGACCTCAACACCGGGGAGCTGTTTTTT. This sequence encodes CATRRDLNTGELFF.

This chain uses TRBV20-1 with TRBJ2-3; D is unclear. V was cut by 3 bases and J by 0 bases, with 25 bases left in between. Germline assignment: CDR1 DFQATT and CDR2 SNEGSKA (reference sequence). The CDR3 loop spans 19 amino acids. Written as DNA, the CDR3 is TGCAGTGCTAGTTTTCATCCGGCCGAAATCGAAACTAGCACAGATACGCAGTATTTT. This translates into CSASFHPAEIETSTDTQYF.

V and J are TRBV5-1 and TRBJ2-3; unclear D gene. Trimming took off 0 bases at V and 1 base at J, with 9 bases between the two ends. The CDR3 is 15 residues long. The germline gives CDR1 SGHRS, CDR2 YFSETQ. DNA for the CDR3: TGCGCCAGCAGCTTGGACAGCCTCGGCACAGATACGCAGTATTTT. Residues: CASSLDSLGTDTQYF. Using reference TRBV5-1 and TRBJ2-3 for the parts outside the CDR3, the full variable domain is KAGVTQTPRYLIKTRGQQVTLSCSPISGHRSVSWYQQTPGQGLQFLFEYFSETQRNKGNFPGRFSGRQFSNSRSEMNVSTLELGDSALYLCASSLDSLGTDTQYFGPGTRLTVL.

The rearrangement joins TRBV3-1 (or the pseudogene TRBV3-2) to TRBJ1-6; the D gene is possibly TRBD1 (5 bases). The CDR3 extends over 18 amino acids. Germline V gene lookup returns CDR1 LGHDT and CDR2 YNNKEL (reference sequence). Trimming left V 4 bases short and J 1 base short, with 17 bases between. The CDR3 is CASSPSARALSYNSPLHF. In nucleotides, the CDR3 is TGTGCCAGCAGCCCCAGCGCCAGGGCTTTATCCTATAATTCACCCCTCCACTTT.

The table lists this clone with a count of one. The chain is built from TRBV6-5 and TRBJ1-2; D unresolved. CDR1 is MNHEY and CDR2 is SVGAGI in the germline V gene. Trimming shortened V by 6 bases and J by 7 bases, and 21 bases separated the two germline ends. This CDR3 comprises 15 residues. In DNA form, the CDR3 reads TGTGCCAGCAGCCGCCCCGGGAAAGGAGTTAGTGGCTACACCTTC. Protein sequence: CASSRPGKGVSGYTF.

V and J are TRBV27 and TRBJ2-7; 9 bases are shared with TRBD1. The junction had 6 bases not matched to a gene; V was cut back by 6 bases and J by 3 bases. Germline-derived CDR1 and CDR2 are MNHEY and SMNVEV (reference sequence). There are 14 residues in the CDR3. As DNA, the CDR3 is TGTGCCAGCAGGGGCGGACAGGGGTTCTACGAGCAGTACTTC. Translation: CASRGGQGFYEQYF.

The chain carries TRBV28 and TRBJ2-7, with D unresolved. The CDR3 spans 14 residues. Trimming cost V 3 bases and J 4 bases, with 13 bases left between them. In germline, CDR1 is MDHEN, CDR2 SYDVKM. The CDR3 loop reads CASSFSPSRYEQYF. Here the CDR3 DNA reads TGTGCCAGCAGTTTTAGCCCCTCCCGATACGAGCAGTACTTC.

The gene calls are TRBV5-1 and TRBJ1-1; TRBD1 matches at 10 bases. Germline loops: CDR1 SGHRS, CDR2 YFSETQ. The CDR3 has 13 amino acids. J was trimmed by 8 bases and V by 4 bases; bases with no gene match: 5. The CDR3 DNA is TGCGCCAGCAGCCCAAGACAGGGGGCGGAAGCTTTCTTT. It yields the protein CASSPRQGAEAFF.

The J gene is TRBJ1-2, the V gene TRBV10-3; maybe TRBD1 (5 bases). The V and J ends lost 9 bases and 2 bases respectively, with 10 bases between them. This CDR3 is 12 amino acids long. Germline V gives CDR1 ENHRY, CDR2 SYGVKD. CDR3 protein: CAINGGNYGYTF. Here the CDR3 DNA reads TGTGCCATAAACGGGGGAAACTATGGCTACACCTTC.

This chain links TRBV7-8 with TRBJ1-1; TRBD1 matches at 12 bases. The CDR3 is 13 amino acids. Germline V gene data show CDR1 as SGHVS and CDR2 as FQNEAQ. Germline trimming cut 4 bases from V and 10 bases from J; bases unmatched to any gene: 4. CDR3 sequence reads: CASSWGTGGRAFF. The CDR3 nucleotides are TGTGCCAGCAGCTGGGGGACAGGGGGCCGAGCTTTCTTT.

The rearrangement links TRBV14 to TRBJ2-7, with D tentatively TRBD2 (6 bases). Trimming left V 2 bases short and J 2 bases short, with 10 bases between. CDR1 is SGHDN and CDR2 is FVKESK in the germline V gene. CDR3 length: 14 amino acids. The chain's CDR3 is CASSQQGGPYEQYF. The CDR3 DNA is TGTGCCAGCAGCCAACAGGGAGGCCCCTACGAGCAGTACTTC. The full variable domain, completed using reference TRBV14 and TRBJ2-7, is EAGVTQFPSHSVIEKGQTVTLRCDPISGHDNLYWYRRVMGKEIKFLLHFVKESKQDESGMPNNRFLAERTGGTYSTLKVQPAELEDSGVYFCASSQQGGPYEQYFGPGTRLTVT.

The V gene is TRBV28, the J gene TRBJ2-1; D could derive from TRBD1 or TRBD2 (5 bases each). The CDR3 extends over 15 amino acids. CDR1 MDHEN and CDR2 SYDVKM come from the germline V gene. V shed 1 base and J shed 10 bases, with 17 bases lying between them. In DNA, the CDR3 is TGTGCCAGCAGTTTATTGGACGGCTCGGGGCAGGAGCAGTTCTTC. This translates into CASSLLDGSGQEQFF. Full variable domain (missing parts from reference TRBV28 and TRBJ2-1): DVKVTQSSRYLVKRTGEKVFLECVQDMDHENMFWYRQDPGLGLRLIYFSYDVKMKEKGDIPEGYSVSREKKERFSLILESASTNQTSMYLCASSLLDGSGQEQFFGPGTRLTVL.

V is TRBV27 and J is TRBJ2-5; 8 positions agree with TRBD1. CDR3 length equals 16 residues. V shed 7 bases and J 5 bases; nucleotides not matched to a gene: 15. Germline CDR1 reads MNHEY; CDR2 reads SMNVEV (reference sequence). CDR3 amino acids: CASIYVPQTGGETQYF. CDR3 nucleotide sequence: TGTGCCAGCATTTACGTACCCCAAACAGGGGGTGAGACCCAGTACTTC.

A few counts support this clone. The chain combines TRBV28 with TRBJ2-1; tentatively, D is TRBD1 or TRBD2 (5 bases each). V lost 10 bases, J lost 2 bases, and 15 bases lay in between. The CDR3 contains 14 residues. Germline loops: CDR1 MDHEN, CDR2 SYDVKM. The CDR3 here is CATNRDGAYNEQFF. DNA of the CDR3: TGTGCCACCAACCGGGACGGAGCCTACAATGAGCAGTTCTTC.

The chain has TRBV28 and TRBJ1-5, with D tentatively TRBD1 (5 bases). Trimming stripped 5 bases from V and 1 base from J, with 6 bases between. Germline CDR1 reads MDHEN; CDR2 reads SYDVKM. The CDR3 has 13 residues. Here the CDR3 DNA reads TGTGCCAGCAGTCGGGACAGCAATCAGCCCCAGCATTTT. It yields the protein CASSRDSNQPQHF.